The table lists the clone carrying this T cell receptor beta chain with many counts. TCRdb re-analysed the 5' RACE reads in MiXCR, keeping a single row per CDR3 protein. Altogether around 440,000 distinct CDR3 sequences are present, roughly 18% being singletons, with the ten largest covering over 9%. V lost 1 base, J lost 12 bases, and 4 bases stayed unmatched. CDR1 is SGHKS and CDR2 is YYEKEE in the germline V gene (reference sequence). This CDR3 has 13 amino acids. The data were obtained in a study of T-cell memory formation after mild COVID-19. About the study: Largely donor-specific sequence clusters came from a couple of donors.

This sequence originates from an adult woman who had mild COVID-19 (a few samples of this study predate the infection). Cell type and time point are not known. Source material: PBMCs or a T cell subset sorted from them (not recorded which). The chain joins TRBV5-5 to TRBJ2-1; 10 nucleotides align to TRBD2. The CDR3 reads CASSLLAGEGQFF. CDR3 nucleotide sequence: TGTGCCAGCAGCTTGCTAGCGGGAGAAGGGCAGTTCTTC. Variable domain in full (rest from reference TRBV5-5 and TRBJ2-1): DAGVTQSPTHLIKTRGQQVTLRCSPISGHKSVSWYQQVLGQGPQFIFQYYEKEERGRGNFPDRFSARQFPNYSSELNVNALLLGDSALYLCASSLLAGEGQFFGPGTRLTVL.